Listed here are 10 T cell receptor beta chains from one sample, sequenced in a study of OX40 agonist ivuxolimab in advanced cancers. TCRdb keeps only in-frame clones here, not all; method: immunoSEQ multiplex PCR. Here the sample spans tens of thousands of clones, around nine tenths being singletons. Sequenced material: CD4+ or CD8+ T cells sorted from blood, taken in a trial of the OX40 agonist ivuxolimab. Receptor source: an adult with an advanced solid tumor such as melanoma, head and neck, liver or kidney cancer.

This chain links TRBV5-1 with TRBJ1-1; the match to TRBD1 covers 8 bases. This CDR3 spans 15 amino acids. Trimming cost V 4 bases and J 6 bases; bases outside gene matches: 11. Germline values: CDR1 SGHRS, CDR2 YFSETQ. CDR3 sequence (DNA): TGCGCCAGCAGCCTGAGGGCAGGGGGCGGGTCTGAAGCTTTCTTT. Protein product: CASSLRAGGGSEAFF. The complete variable domain, with remaining parts taken from reference TRBV5-1 and TRBJ1-1, reads KAGVTQTPRYLIKTRGQQVTLSCSPISGHRSVSWYQQTPGQGLQFLFEYFSETQRNKGNFPGRFSGRQFSNSRSEMNVSTLELGDSALYLCASSLRAGGGSEAFFGQGTRLTVV.

The rearrangement joins TRBV7-9 to TRBJ2-1; D not resolved. CDR3 length: 12 residues. The ends were cut back, 2 bases at V and 5 bases at J, with 4 bases in the middle. The V gene's germline CDR1 is SEHNR and CDR2 FQNEAQ (reference sequence). CDR3 sequence: CASSLLDNEQFF. CDR3 DNA: TGTGCCAGCAGCTTACTAGACAATGAGCAGTTCTTC.

V and J are TRBV7-8 and TRBJ2-3, with 11 bases fitting TRBD1. The CDR3 runs 17 residues. CDR1 is SGHVS, CDR2 FQNEAQ, per germline. V lost 5 bases, J lost 6 bases, and 13 bases stayed unmatched. The CDR3 spells CASSAEPGQGDSDTQYF. The CDR3 nucleotides read TGTGCCAGCAGCGCAGAGCCGGGACAGGGGGATAGTGATACGCAGTATTTT.

This rearrangement joins TRBV19 to TRBJ2-4; D unclear. Trimming took off 6 bases at V and 3 bases at J, with 9 bases between the two ends. The CDR3 has 13 amino acids. Germline CDR1 and CDR2: LNHDA and SQIVND (reference sequence). For the CDR3, the DNA is TGTGCCAGTAGCGCGGAAATCAAAAACATTCAGTACTTC. It encodes CASSAEIKNIQYF.

The V call is TRBV28, the J call TRBJ2-3; TRBD2 matches 7 bases. There are 16 residues in the CDR3. The V and J ends lost 4 bases and 13 bases, in that order; junction bases with no gene match: 20. Germline V gives CDR1 MDHEN, CDR2 SYDVKM. The CDR3 nucleotides read TGTGCCAGCAGTTCGCTAACTCGCTACCGGGGGGTGGCGGAGTATTTT. It yields the protein CASSSLTRYRGVAEYF.

The CDR3 coding sequence is TGTGCTAGTGGTTTGTTCGTTAGTGGGCAGTATTTT. Encoded protein: CASGLFVSGQYF. J is TRBJ2-3 and V is TRBV12-5; D is unclear. The CDR3 runs 12 residues. In germline, CDR1 is LGHNT, CDR2 FRNRAP. The V end was cut by 2 bases, the J end by 11 bases, with 11 bases between.

The chain links TRBV19 to TRBJ1-2; 7 bases fit TRBD1. CDR3 size: 14 residues. V shed 5 bases and J 4 bases; nucleotides not matched to a gene: 7. Germline V lookup: CDR1 LNHDA, CDR2 SQIVND (reference sequence). The CDR3 loop reads CASSQTGVIYGYTF. The CDR3 bases are TGTGCCAGTAGTCAAACAGGGGTTATCTATGGCTACACCTTC.

The chain carries TRBV10-3 and TRBJ2-1; 7 positions agree with TRBD1. CDR1 ENHRY and CDR2 SYGVKD come from the germline V gene. J was trimmed by 8 bases and V by 8 bases; bases with no gene match: 12. CDR3 length: 14 residues. CDR3 bases: TGTGCCATCCTAGACAGGGAGCGCGGCGATGAGCAGTTCTTC. As protein: CAILDRERGDEQFF.

CDR3 bases: TGTGCCAGCAGTGAACCCAGGGCTGGAAACACCATATATTTT. It encodes CASSEPRAGNTIYF. This chain uses TRBV2 with TRBJ1-3; D is possibly TRBD1 (5 bases). This CDR3 contains 14 residues. Germline V gene lookup returns CDR1 SNHLY and CDR2 FYNNEI. V was cut by 2 bases and J by 2 bases, with 7 bases left in between.

The rearrangement uses TRBV14 and TRBJ1-2; no clear D gene. The CDR3 is 14 residues long. V lost 2 bases to trimming and J lost 6 bases, with 13 bases between them. The germline gives CDR1 SGHDN, CDR2 FVKESK. In DNA, the CDR3 is TGTGCCAGCAGCCAACTGGACGGGATTGATGGCTACACCTTC. This codes for CASSQLDGIDGYTF.